This TCR beta chain was profiled in a study of blood T cell repertoires in COVID-19. Assay used: immunoSEQ multiplex PCR; TCRdb lists only in-frame clones, some missing. The data show fewer than 30,000 clones, over 75% seen once. Trimming took 4 bases from V and 5 from J, leaving 26 bases between them. Germline V gene lookup returns CDR1 SGHDN and CDR2 FVKESK. The CDR3 contains 18 residues. The TCR was taken from a man aged 50-59 years with active or convalescent COVID-19. Sample: peripheral blood. The V and J genes are TRBV14 and TRBJ2-5; a possible D gene is TRBD1 (6 bases). CDR3: CASSPNGQSIGLRETQYF. CDR3 bases: TGTGCCAGCAGCCCTAATGGACAGTCAATTGGACTTCGGGAGACCCAGTACTTC.